The 15 T cell receptor beta chains below come from one sample, sequenced in a study of T-cell reconstitution after alpha-beta-depleted transplantation in children. TCRbeta library construction was performed incorporating unique molecular identifiers. TCRdb reanalysed the PCR reads using MiXCR and keeps one entry per CDR3 protein. The table lists roughly 670,000 distinct CDR3 sequences, about an eighth of them singletons, with around 0.79% in the top ten. The sequenced sample was PBMCs, obtained before TCRalphabeta/CD19-depleted stem cell transplant. These receptors came from a girl aged 2-10 years with congenital amegakaryocytic thrombocytopenia, due to receive a stem cell transplant.

This clonotype was detected only a few times. V is TRBV5-1 and J is TRBJ2-3; D not certain. The ends were cut back, 1 base at V and 5 bases at J, with 20 bases in the middle. The germline gives CDR1 SGHRS, CDR2 YFSETQ. This CDR3 contains 17 residues. CDR3 nucleotide sequence: TGCGCCAGCAGCTTGTTATCAAGCGTCGTTCCAGAAGATACGCAGTATTTT. Translation: CASSLLSSVVPEDTQYF.

This clonotype was observed at least ten times. This chain links TRBV5-1 with TRBJ2-2; D ambiguous. V was trimmed by 0 bases and J by 4 bases, leaving 7 bases between them. Germline V gene lookup returns CDR1 SGHRS and CDR2 YFSETQ. The CDR3 has 14 amino acids. CDR3 DNA: TGCGCCAGCAGCTTGGTGTTGGGCACCGGGGAGCTGTTTTTT. This encodes CASSLVLGTGELFF.

This clonotype was observed many times. The rearrangement links TRBV28 to TRBJ2-1, with TRBD1 matching 7 bases. This CDR3 is 15 amino acids long. The trim removed 6 bases at V and 4 bases at J, leaving 9 bases unmatched. Germline V gene data show CDR1 as MDHEN and CDR2 as SYDVKM. In nucleotides, the CDR3 is TGTGCCAGCAGGCCTTCCGGGACAGTGTACAATGAGCAGTTCTTC. As protein: CASRPSGTVYNEQFF.

Many counts were recorded for this clonotype. The chain links TRBV10-3 to TRBJ2-2, with 9 bases aligning to TRBD1. The CDR3 consists of 14 residues. V was pared by 9 bases and J by 2 bases, with 4 bases of the junction left unmatched. The V gene's germline CDR1 is ENHRY and CDR2 SYGVKD. CDR3 protein: CAIRQGVNTGELFF. Here the CDR3 DNA reads TGTGCCATTCGACAGGGGGTCAACACCGGGGAGCTGTTTTTT.

The CDR3 coding sequence is TGCAGTGCTAGGTCTATGCGGGAGTGGGACGGGGAGCTGTTTTTT. This translates into CSARSMREWDGELFF. The V and J genes are TRBV20-1 and TRBJ2-2; TRBD2 matches at 7 bases. The CDR3 runs to 15 residues. V was pared by 3 bases and J by 7 bases, with 11 bases of the junction left unmatched. Germline values: CDR1 DFQATT, CDR2 SNEGSKA (reference sequence).

In the case of this clonotype: Possible read error: a much larger clone is one base away. The rearrangement joins TRBV7-6 to TRBJ1-1; no definite D call. The germline CDR1 and CDR2 sequences are SGHVS and FNYEAQ. The CDR3 has 13 amino acids. CDR3 DNA: TGTGCCAGCAGCTTAGCTCGGGCCACTGACGCTTTCTTT. Protein sequence: CASSLARATDAFF.

J is TRBJ2-7 and V is TRBV28; D uncertain. The germline V gene encodes CDR1 MDHEN and CDR2 SYDVKM. Trimming removed 2 bases at V and 3 bases at J, with 8 bases between. This CDR3 has 13 amino acids. This CDR3 is CASSLARYYEQYF. The CDR3 DNA reads as TGTGCCAGCAGTTTAGCACGATACTACGAGCAGTACTTC.

This clonotype was counted ten times or more. The rearrangement joins TRBV5-1 to TRBJ1-4; 7 bases match TRBD1. Germline V CDR1 and CDR2: SGHRS, YFSETQ. This CDR3 is built from 14 residues. Trimming at V came to 3 bases and at J to 6 bases, leaving 5 bases not matched to a gene. For the CDR3, the DNA is TGCGCCAGCAGCTGGCGAGGGACAGATGAAAAACTGTTTTTT. This encodes CASSWRGTDEKLFF. The entire variable domain, with the rest obtained from reference TRBV5-1 and TRBJ1-4, is as follows: KAGVTQTPRYLIKTRGQQVTLSCSPISGHRSVSWYQQTPGQGLQFLFEYFSETQRNKGNFPGRFSGRQFSNSRSEMNVSTLELGDSALYLCASSWRGTDEKLFFGSGTQLSVL.

This clonotype has at least ten counts. In nucleotides, the CDR3 is TGCAGCGTTGTCAGGGGAAGCTCCTACAATGAGCAGTTCTTC. It codes for CSVVRGSSYNEQFF. V and J are TRBV29-1 and TRBJ2-1; D may be TRBD1 (6 bases). This CDR3 contains 14 residues. Trimming cost V 4 bases and J 0 bases, with 10 bases left between them. Germline V gene lookup returns CDR1 SQVTM and CDR2 ANQGSEA.

This clonotype was recorded at least ten times. The chain uses TRBV20-1 and TRBJ2-7; TRBD1 aligns across 7 bases. V lost 4 bases and J lost 0; bases outside the gene matches: 6. Germline assignment: CDR1 DFQATT and CDR2 SNEGSKA (reference sequence). The CDR3 spans 14 residues. The DNA for the CDR3 is TGCAGTGCTATCCTCCGGGACAGCTCCTACGAGCAGTACTTC. It codes for CSAILRDSSYEQYF.

As regards this clonotype: Its ends do not fully match the called genes, so a read error is possible. The rearrangement joins TRBV29-1 to TRBJ1-2, with unresolved D. Germline V gene data show CDR1 as SQVTM and CDR2 as ANQGSEA. This CDR3 comprises 14 residues. CDR3 DNA: TGCAGCGTTGAACCGAGGGAGCGCAATAATGGCGACACCTTC. Amino acid sequence: CSVEPRERNNGDTF.

This clonotype was picked up a small number of times. The CDR3 region is CASSLESAENPYEQYF. The CDR3 DNA follows: TGTGCCAGCAGCTTAGAGTCGGCAGAAAACCCCTACGAGCAGTACTTC. This rearrangement joins TRBV7-6 to TRBJ2-7, with D unclear. V lost 1 base and J lost 2, with 15 bases in between. The CDR3 is 16 amino acids. CDR1 SGHVS and CDR2 FNYEAQ come from the germline V gene.

This clonotype has a handful of counts. The CDR3 region has the DNA TGCAGCGTCACCTCGGGGTTCTCTGGAAACACCATATATTTT. Protein sequence: CSVTSGFSGNTIYF. The V and J genes are TRBV29-1 and TRBJ1-3; D is unresolved. This CDR3 has 14 amino acids. V lost 6 bases and J 0 bases, leaving 12 bases between the germline ends. The V gene's germline CDR1 is SQVTM and CDR2 ANQGSEA.

This clonotype has at least ten counts. The chain recombines TRBV7-8 with TRBJ2-1; 10 bases are a match to TRBD2. Losses at the gene ends were 7 bases for V and 6 bases for J; bases not matched to a gene: 18. This CDR3 contains 18 residues. Germline V gene lookup returns CDR1 SGHVS and CDR2 FQNEAQ. In DNA, the CDR3 is TGTGCCAGCATCAGGACTAGCGGAAGTGAGAGATCGGGCAATGAGCAGTTCTTC. Amino acid sequence: CASIRTSGSERSGNEQFF. The whole variable domain, filled in from reference TRBV7-8 and TRBJ2-1, reads GAGVSQSPRYKVAKRGQDVALRCDPISGHVSLFWYQQALGQGPEFLTYFQNEAQLDKSGLPSDRFFAERPEGSVSTLKIQRTQQEDSAVYLCASIRTSGSERSGNEQFFGPGTRLTVL.

In regard to this clonotype: The conserved phenylalanine or tryptophan normally closing the CDR3 is absent here, so this likely arose from a read error. The chain employs TRBV20-1 and TRBJ1-6; TRBD1 agrees at 8 bases. Trimming took 6 bases from V and 8 from J; bases not matched to a gene: 6. Germline CDR1 is DFQATT and CDR2 is SNEGSKA (reference sequence). The CDR3 spans 13 residues. The chain's CDR3 is CSAKDRAHSPLHS. Written as DNA, the CDR3 is TGCAGTGCCAAGGACAGGGCCCATTCACCCCTCCACTCT.